This T cell receptor (beta chain) was sequenced in a study of T cells after yellow fever vaccination. Germline assignment: CDR1 SGHKS and CDR2 YYEKEE (reference sequence). V was cut by 1 base and J by 1 base, with 11 bases left in between. The CDR3 length is 15 residues. TCRdb fed the 5' RACE reads into MiXCR, producing one record per CDR3 protein. The table shows about 300,000 distinct CDR3 sequences, with approximately 3.9% occurring only once. This clonotype was counted a few times. The TCR sequence derives from a man between 18 and 35 years old who received the YFV17D yellow fever vaccine. The chain is built from TRBV5-5 and TRBJ1-1; D uncertain. The sample consisted of PBMCs, taken 5 days after the yellow fever booster vaccination. The CDR3 DNA is TGTGCCAGCAGCTTGCGGGTCTCGGGGAACACTGAAGCTTTCTTT. Translated, it gives CASSLRVSGNTEAFF.